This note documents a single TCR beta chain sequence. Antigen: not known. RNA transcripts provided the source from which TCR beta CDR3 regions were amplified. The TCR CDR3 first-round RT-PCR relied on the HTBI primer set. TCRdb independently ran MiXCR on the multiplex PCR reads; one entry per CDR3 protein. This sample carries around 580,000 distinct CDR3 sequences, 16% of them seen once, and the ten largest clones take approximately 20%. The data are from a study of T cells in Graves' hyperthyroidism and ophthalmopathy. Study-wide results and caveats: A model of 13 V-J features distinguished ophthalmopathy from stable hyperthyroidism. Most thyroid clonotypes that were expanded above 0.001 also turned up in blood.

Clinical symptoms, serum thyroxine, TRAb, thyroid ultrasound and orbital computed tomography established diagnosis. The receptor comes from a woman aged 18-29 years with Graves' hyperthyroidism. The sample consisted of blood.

The CDR3 sequence: CASKFLGTGELFF. In DNA, the CDR3 is TGTGCCAGTAAATTTCTCGGCACCGGGGAGCTGTTTTTT. J is TRBJ2-2 and V is TRBV19; unclear D gene. V was pared by 7 bases and J by 4 bases, with 10 bases between. There are 13 residues in the CDR3. Germline V lookup: CDR1 LNHDA, CDR2 SQIVND (reference sequence).